The source of this TCR beta chain is a study of control samples from healthy donors and cancer patients. Sequencing used immunoSEQ multiplex PCR; TCRdb keeps in-frame clones, though not all of them. The data hold fewer than 65,000 clones, with 75% to 85% observed a single time. Sequenced material: blood. The TCR originated in a man in his sixties or seventies in good health.

The CDR3 DNA reads TGTGCCAGCACCCTCCCGCGGAGGACGAACACTGAAGCTTTCTTT. Its translation is CASTLPRRTNTEAFF. The V and J genes are TRBV18 and TRBJ1-1, with D hard to call. Germline-derived CDR1 and CDR2 are KGHSH and LQKENI. The CDR3 is 15 residues long. V was pared by 8 bases and J by 1 base, with 17 bases between.